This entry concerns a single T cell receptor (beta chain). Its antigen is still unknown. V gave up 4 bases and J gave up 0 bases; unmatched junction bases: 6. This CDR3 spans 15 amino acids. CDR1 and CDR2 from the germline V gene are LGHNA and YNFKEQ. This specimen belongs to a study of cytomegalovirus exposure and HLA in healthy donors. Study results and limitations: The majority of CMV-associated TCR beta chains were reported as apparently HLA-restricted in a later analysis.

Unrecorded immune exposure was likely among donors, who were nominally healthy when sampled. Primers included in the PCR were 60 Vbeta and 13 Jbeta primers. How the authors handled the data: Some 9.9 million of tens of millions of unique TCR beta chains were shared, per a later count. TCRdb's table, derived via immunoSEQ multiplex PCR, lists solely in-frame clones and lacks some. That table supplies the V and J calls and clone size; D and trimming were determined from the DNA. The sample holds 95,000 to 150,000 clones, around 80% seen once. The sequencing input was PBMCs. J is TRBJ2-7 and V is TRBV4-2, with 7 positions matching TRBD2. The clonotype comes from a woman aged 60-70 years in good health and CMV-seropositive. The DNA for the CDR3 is TGTGCCAGCAGCCCGAGCGGGGCGAGCTCCTACGAGCAGTACTTC. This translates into CASSPSGASSYEQYF.